This T cell receptor beta chain is from a study of CD8 T cells in Susac syndrome. Reverse transcription of roughly 0.5 to 1 ug RNA was performed with random hexamers. TCRdb re-called the immunoSEQ multiplex PCR reads through MiXCR, storing one row per CDR3 protein. Among 150,000 to 200,000 distinct CDR3 sequences listed, 90% to 95% were seen once. The specimen sequenced was CD4+ T cells from PBMCs. The TCR originated in a human donor with Susac syndrome.

As DNA, the CDR3 is TGTGCCAGCTCACCACCGCTGGGGGCAGACTATGGCTACACCTTC. As protein: CASSPPLGADYGYTF. This chain links TRBV18 with TRBJ1-2; weak D call: TRBD1 (6 bases). This CDR3 has 15 amino acids. Germline-derived CDR1 and CDR2 are KGHSH and LQKENI. The ends were cut back, 0 bases at V and 3 bases at J, with 11 bases in the middle. The full variable domain, its missing parts supplied by reference TRBV18 and TRBJ1-2, is NAGVMQNPRHLVRRRGQEARLRCSPMKGHSHVYWYRQLPEEGLKFMVYLQKENIIDESGMPKERFSAEFPKEGPSILRIQQVVRGDSAAYFCASSPPLGADYGYTFGSGTRLTVV.